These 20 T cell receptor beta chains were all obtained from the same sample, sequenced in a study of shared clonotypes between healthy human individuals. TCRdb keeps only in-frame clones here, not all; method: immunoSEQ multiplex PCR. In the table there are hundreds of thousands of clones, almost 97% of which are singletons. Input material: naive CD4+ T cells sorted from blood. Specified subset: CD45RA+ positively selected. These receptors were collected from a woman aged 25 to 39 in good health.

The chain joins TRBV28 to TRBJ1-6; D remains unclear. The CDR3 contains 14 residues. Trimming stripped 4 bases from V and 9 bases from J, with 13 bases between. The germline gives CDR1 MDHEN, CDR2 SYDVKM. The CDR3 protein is CASSSPPMTSPLHF. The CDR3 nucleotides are TGTGCCAGCAGTTCCCCTCCCATGACTTCACCCCTCCACTTT. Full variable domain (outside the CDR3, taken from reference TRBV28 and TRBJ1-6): DVKVTQSSRYLVKRTGEKVFLECVQDMDHENMFWYRQDPGLGLRLIYFSYDVKMKEKGDIPEGYSVSREKKERFSLILESASTNQTSMYLCASSSPPMTSPLHFGNGTRLTVT.

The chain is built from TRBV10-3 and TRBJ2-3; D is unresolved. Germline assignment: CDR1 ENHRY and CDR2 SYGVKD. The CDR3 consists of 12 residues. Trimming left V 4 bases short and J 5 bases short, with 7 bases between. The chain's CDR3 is CAISGNRDTQYF. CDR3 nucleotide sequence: TGTGCCATCAGTGGGAACAGAGATACGCAGTATTTT.

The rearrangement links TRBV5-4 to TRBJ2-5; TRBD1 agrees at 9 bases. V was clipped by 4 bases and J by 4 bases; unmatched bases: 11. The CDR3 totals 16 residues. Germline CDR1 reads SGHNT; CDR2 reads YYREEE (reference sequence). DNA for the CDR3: TGTGCCAGCAGCCTTATACCGGGACAGGGCCCAGAGACCCAGTACTTC. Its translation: CASSLIPGQGPETQYF.

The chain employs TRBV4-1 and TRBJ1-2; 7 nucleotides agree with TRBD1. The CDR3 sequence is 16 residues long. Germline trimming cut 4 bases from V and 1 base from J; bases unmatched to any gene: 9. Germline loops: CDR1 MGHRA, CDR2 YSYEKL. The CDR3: CASSLARQGLNYGYTF. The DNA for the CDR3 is TGCGCCAGCAGCCTGGCCCGACAGGGCCTTAACTATGGCTACACCTTC.

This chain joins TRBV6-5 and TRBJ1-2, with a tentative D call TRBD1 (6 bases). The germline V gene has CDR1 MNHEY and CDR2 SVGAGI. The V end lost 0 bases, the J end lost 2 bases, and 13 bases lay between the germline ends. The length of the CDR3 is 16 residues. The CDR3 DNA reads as TGTGCCAGCAGTTACTCGTCTGTGGGGACAAACTATGGCTACACCTTC. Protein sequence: CASSYSSVGTNYGYTF.

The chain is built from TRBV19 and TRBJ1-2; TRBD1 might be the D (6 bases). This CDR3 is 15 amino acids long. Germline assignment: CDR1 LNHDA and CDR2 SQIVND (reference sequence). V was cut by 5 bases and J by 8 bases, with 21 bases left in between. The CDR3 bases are TGTGCCAGTAGTGCCGGACAGAAGCTTAGTGCCGGCTACACCTTC. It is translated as CASSAGQKLSAGYTF. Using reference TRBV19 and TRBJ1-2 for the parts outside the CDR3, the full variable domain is DGGITQSPKYLFRKEGQNVTLSCEQNLNHDAMYWYRQDPGQGLRLIYYSQIVNDFQKGDIAEGYSVSREKKESFPLTVTSAQKNPTAFYLCASSAGQKLSAGYTFGSGTRLTVV.

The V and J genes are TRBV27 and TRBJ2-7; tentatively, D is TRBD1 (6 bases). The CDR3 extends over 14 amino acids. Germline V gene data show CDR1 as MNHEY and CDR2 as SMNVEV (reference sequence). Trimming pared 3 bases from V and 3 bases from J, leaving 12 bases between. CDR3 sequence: CASSFERGYYEQYF. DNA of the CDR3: TGTGCCAGCAGTTTTGAGAGGGGGTACTACGAGCAGTACTTC.

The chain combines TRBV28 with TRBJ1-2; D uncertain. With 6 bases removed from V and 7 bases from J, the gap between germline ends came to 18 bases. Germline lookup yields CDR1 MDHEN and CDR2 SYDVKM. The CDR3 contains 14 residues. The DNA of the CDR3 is TGTGCCAGCAGCCTGAGCCCCATTTTCGGTGGCTACACCTTC. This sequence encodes CASSLSPIFGGYTF.

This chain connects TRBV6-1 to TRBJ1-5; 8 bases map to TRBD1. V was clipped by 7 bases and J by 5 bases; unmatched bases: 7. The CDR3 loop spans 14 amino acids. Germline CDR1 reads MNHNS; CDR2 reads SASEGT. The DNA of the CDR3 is TGTGCCAGCACTTTGACAGGGGACTATCAGCCCCAGCATTTT. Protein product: CASTLTGDYQPQHF.

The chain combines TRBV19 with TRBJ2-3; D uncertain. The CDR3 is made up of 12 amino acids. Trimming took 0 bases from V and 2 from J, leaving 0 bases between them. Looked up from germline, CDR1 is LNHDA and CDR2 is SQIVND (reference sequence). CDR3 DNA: TGTGCCAGTAGTATAGACACAGATACGCAGTATTTT. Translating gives CASSIDTDTQYF.

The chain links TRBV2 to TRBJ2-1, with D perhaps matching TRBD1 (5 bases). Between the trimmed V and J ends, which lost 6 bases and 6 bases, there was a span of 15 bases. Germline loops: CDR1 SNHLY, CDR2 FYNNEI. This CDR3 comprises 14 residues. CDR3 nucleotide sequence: TGTGCCAGCAGCCCCACACAGGTCGGCAATGAGCAGTTCTTC. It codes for CASSPTQVGNEQFF.

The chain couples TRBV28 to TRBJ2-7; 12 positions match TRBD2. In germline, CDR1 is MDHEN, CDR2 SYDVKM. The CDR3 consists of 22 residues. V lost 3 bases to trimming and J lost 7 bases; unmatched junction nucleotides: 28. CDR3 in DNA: TGTGCCAGCAGTTTGAGTGGGCTAGCGGGAGGGCTGGTCTCCCGATCGAGGAAGGAGCAGTACTTC. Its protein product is CASSLSGLAGGLVSRSRKEQYF.

CDR3 nucleotide sequence: TGTGCCAGCTCACCGGGGGATACAGATACGCAGTATTTT. Its protein is CASSPGDTDTQYF. V gene TRBV18 combines with J gene TRBJ2-3; possibly TRBD1 or TRBD2 for D (5 bases each). This CDR3 is 13 amino acids long. Per the germline V gene, CDR1 is KGHSH and CDR2 is LQKENI. Trimming left V 3 bases short and J 3 bases short, with 7 bases between.

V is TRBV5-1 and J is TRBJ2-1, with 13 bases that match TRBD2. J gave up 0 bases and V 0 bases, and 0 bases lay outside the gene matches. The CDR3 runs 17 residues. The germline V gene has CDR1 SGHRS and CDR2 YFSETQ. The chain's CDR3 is CASSLGTSGSSYNEQFF. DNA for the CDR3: TGCGCCAGCAGCTTGGGGACTAGCGGGAGCTCCTACAATGAGCAGTTCTTC.

The CDR3 protein is CAWSRGTSSYEQYF. Written as DNA, the CDR3 is TGTGCCTGGAGTAGGGGGACTAGCTCCTACGAGCAGTACTTC. This chain joins TRBV30 and TRBJ2-7; 8 bases fit TRBD2. Trimming cost V 2 bases and J 0 bases; bases outside gene matches: 3. The CDR3 runs to 14 residues. In germline, CDR1 is GTSNPN, CDR2 SVGIG (reference sequence).

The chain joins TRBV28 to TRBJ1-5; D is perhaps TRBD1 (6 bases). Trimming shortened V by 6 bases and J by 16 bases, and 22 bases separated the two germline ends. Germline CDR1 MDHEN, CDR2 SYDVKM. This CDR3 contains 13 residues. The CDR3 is CASRAGASLFEHF. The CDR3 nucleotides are TGTGCCAGCAGGGCGGGGGCGTCGCTTTTTGAACATTTT.

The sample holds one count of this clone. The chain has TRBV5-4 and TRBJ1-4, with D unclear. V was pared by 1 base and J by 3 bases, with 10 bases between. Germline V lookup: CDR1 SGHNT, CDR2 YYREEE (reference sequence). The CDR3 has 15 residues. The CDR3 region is CASSLLGSANEKLFF. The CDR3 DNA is TGTGCCAGCAGCTTGTTGGGTTCAGCTAATGAAAAACTGTTTTTT.

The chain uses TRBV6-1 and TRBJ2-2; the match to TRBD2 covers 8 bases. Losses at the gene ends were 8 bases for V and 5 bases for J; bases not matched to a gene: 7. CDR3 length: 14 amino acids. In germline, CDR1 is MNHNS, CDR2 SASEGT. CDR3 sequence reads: CASSGRAGTGELFF. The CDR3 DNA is TGTGCCAGCTCCGGGAGGGCCGGAACCGGGGAGCTGTTTTTT.

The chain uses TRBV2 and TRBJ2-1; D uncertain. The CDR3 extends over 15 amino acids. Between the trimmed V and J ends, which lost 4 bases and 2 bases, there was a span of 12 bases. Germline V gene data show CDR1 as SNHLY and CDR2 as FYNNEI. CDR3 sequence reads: CASSANTLPYNEQFF. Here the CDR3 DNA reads TGTGCCAGCAGTGCGAACACCCTACCCTACAATGAGCAGTTCTTC.

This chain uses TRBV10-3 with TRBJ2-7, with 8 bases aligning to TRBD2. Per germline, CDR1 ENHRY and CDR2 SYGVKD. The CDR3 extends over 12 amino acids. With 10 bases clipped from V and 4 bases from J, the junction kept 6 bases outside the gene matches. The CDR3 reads CATGTRRYEQYF. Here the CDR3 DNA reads TGTGCCACGGGGACTAGAAGGTACGAGCAGTACTTC.